This T cell receptor beta chain was documented in a study of blood T cell repertoires in COVID-19. In the study overall: Samples of COVID-19 (acute and convalescent) were obtained from the United States, Italy and Spain. Sample material is recorded as cDNA or gDNA derived from T cells, B-cell-depleted T cells, or PBMCs.

Germline lookup yields CDR1 SNHLY and CDR2 FYNNEI. The length of the CDR3 is 13 residues. Trimming left V 6 bases short and J 1 base short, with 6 bases between. The method was immunoSEQ multiplex PCR; TCRdb's version includes in-frame clones alone and lacks a portion of them. The table lists fewer than 200,000 clones, over 75% of them singletons. Residents of under 25 US areas, aged roughly 18 to 95 years, made up the participants. Participants had their cohort set by participant-reported clinical history. The source material was PBMCs or T cells enriched from blood (not recorded which). This sequence joins TRBV2 and TRBJ2-2; TRBD1 is a possible D gene (6 bases). This clonotype originated in a human donor with acute COVID-19. The donor label of this sample is uncertain. The CDR3 DNA follows: TGTGCCAGCAGGGACAGGAACACCGGGGAGCTGTTTTTT. This codes for CASRDRNTGELFF. Using reference TRBV2 and TRBJ2-2 for the parts outside the CDR3, the full variable domain is EPEVTQTPSHQVTQMGQEVILRCVPISNHLYFYWYRQILGQKVEFLVSFYNNEISEKSEIFDDQFSVERPDGSNFTLKIRSTKLEDSAMYFCASRDRNTGELFFGEGSRLTVL.